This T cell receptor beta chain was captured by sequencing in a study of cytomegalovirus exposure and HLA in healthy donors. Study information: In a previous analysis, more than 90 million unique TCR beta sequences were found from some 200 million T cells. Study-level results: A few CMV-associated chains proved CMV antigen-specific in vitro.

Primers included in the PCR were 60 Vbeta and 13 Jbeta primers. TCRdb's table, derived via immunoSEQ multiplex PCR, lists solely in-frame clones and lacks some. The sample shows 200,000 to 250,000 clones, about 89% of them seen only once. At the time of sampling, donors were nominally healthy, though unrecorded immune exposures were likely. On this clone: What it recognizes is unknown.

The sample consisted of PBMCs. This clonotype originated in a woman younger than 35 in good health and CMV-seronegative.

The CDR3 region is CASSQGDRTDQPQHF. The CDR3 coding sequence is TGCGCCAGCAGCCAAGGGGACAGAACCGATCAGCCCCAGCATTTT. This chain links TRBV4-1 with TRBJ1-5, with TRBD1 matching 7 bases. The junction had 5 bases not matched to a gene; V was cut back by 1 base and J by 5 bases. Germline assignment: CDR1 MGHRA and CDR2 YSYEKL. The CDR3 is 15 residues long.